The 10 T cell receptor beta chains below all came from one sample that was sequenced in a study of breast tumors, draining lymph nodes, adjacent tissues. Each CDR3 protein is one row after TCRdb ran MiXCR on the multiplex PCR reads. Here the sample spans 150,000 to 200,000 distinct CDR3 sequences, about 30% being singletons. Samples came from axillary lymph nodes draining the breast cancer. The sample taken for sequencing was axillary lymph node tissue. The receptors shown here come from a female donor with breast cancer. Some clones in this sample may be carry-over from other donors' samples.

This clonotype was picked up many times. This chain uses TRBV7-3 with TRBJ2-3, with TRBD2 matching over 8 bases. CDR3 length: 16 residues. Germline CDR1 reads SGHTA; CDR2 reads FQGTGA. The V and J ends lost 0 bases and 0 bases, in that order; junction bases with no gene match: 2. The CDR3 sequence is CASSLTPSGSTDTQYF. CDR3 bases: TGTGCCAGCAGCTTAACTCCTAGCGGGAGCACAGATACGCAGTATTTT.

For the CDR3, the DNA is TGTGCCAGCTCGCAGAACAGGGGACCTGGCACTGAAGCTTTCTTT. It codes for CASSQNRGPGTEAFF. The V call is TRBV18, the J call TRBJ1-1, with TRBD1 matching over 7 bases. This CDR3 is 15 amino acids long. Germline V gene sequence: CDR1 KGHSH, CDR2 LQKENI. After removal of 6 bases from V and 4 bases from J, the junction contained 11 bases not matched to a gene. Looking up the rest from reference TRBV18 and TRBJ1-1 gives the full variable domain: NAGVMQNPRHLVRRRGQEARLRCSPMKGHSHVYWYRQLPEEGLKFMVYLQKENIIDESGMPKERFSAEFPKEGPSILRIQQVVRGDSAAYFCASSQNRGPGTEAFFGQGTRLTVV.

The rearrangement joins TRBV24-1 to TRBJ1-5; D perhaps matches TRBD1 (5 bases). The CDR3 length is 13 residues. Trimming took off 6 bases at V and 4 bases at J, with 9 bases between the two ends. In germline, CDR1 is KGHDR, CDR2 SFDVKD. Here the CDR3 reads CATSPGGNQPQHF. CDR3 nucleotides: TGTGCCACCAGTCCGGGGGGAAATCAGCCCCAGCATTTT.

The chain has TRBV12-3 or TRBV12-4 and TRBJ2-5; a possible D gene is TRBD2 (7 bases). Trimming shortened V by 5 bases and J by 4 bases, and 41 bases separated the two germline ends. The CDR3 has 23 residues. The CDR3, as DNA: TGTGCCAGCAGTCCGGGTCGGCTATTCCCGGGTCGACCTGCGAGGGGGGGGGGAGAGACCCAGTACTTC. Its protein is CASSPGRLFPGRPARGGGETQYF.

The V call is TRBV24-1, the J call TRBJ1-5; no definite D call. The V end lost 4 bases, the J end lost 12 bases, and 15 bases lay between the germline ends. Germline V gives CDR1 KGHDR, CDR2 SFDVKD. CDR3 length: 13 amino acids. Written as DNA, the CDR3 is TGTGCCACCAGTGAACAACTAATAGGGCTCCAGCATTTT. Its translation is CATSEQLIGLQHF.

This clonotype was counted at least ten times. This rearrangement joins TRBV5-6 to TRBJ2-7; tentatively, D is TRBD1 (5 bases). Germline V gene sequence: CDR1 SGHDT, CDR2 YYEEEE. V gave up 1 base and J gave up 1 base, with 6 bases separating them. The CDR3 is 13 amino acids. This CDR3 reads CASSLTGSYEQYF. The DNA of the CDR3 is TGTGCCAGCAGCTTGACAGGTTCCTACGAGCAGTACTTC.

This clonotype was seen at least ten times. This chain links TRBV27 with TRBJ2-7; 7 positions match TRBD2. The germline V gene encodes CDR1 MNHEY and CDR2 SMNVEV (reference sequence). The CDR3 sequence is 14 residues long. Germline trimming cut 5 bases from V and 0 bases from J; bases unmatched to any gene: 4. The CDR3 spells CASSDGGSSYEQYF. The CDR3 nucleotides are TGTGCCAGCAGTGACGGGGGGAGCTCCTACGAGCAGTACTTC.

The CDR3 bases are TGTGCCAGCAGCTTGAAGGGGGCTGCTTACGAGCAGTACTTC. Translated: CASSLKGAAYEQYF. The rearrangement uses TRBV5-6 and TRBJ2-7, with 7 bases identical to TRBD1. The CDR3 contains 14 residues. V lost 1 base to trimming and J lost 4 bases; unmatched junction nucleotides: 5. The germline gives CDR1 SGHDT, CDR2 YYEEEE.

This clonotype was seen ten or more times. The rearrangement uses TRBV15 and TRBJ2-7; D perhaps matches TRBD1 (6 bases). Trimming left V 0 bases short and J 5 bases short, with 14 bases between. The V gene's germline CDR1 is LNHNV and CDR2 YYDKDF (reference sequence). The CDR3 length is 15 residues. Here the CDR3 reads CATSREAGTTHEQYF. The CDR3 nucleotides are TGTGCCACCAGCAGAGAGGCCGGGACAACCCACGAGCAGTACTTC.

This chain uses TRBV5-1 with TRBJ2-1; 11 bases match TRBD2. The CDR3 runs to 16 residues. The germline gives CDR1 SGHRS, CDR2 YFSETQ. V dropped 0 bases and J dropped 15; count of bases not matched to a gene: 14. The CDR3 region has the DNA TGCGCCAGCAGCTTGGAGGCTAGCGGGGGGCCTACTCTAGGGTTCTTC. It is translated as CASSLEASGGPTLGFF.